Below, 14 T cell receptor beta chains from the same sample are listed, as sequenced in a study of a mutant IDH1 vaccine in newly diagnosed glioma. These TCRs' antigens remain unknown. Sample time point: week 23, last vaccination. Alongside topical imiquimod, each dose of vaccine comprised 300 ug of mutant IDH1 20-mer peptide. The repertoire was sequenced with immunoSEQ multiplex PCR; TCRdb's copy has only in-frame clones and lacks some. The data hold 41,000 or so clones, with roughly 79% observed a single time. The material sequenced was PBMCs, taken from a glioma patient whose treatment included an IDH1 peptide vaccine. All receptors derive from a middle-aged woman with glioma. Some clones in this sample may be carry-over from other donors' samples.

The chain recombines TRBV5-5 with TRBJ2-7; no clear D. The CDR3 consists of 15 residues. V lost 0 bases to trimming and J lost 3 bases, with 13 bases between them. Germline CDR1 is SGHKS and CDR2 is YYEKEE (reference sequence). This CDR3 reads CASSLEWQDYYEQYF. The CDR3 DNA follows: TGTGCCAGCAGCTTGGAGTGGCAGGATTACTACGAGCAGTACTTC.

A few counts support this clone. V usage is TRBV6-1 and J usage is TRBJ1-5; no clear D gene. Deletions cut 2 bases from V and 0 bases from J, with 8 bases between. Germline CDR1 and CDR2: MNHNS and SASEGT. The CDR3 totals 15 residues. CDR3 nucleotides: TGTGCCAGCAGTGAAATGGGTAATAGCAATCAGCCCCAGCATTTT. This sequence encodes CASSEMGNSNQPQHF.

The V call is TRBV19, the J call TRBJ2-1; perhaps TRBD2 as D (5 bases). CDR3 size: 14 residues. V lost 7 bases to trimming and J lost 7 bases, with 17 bases between them. Germline loops: CDR1 LNHDA, CDR2 SQIVND (reference sequence). The chain's CDR3 is CASTTGGGTNEQFF. Here the CDR3 DNA reads TGTGCCAGTACCACCGGAGGAGGTACTAATGAGCAGTTCTTC. Supplemented by reference TRBV19 and TRBJ2-1, the full variable domain reads DGGITQSPKYLFRKEGQNVTLSCEQNLNHDAMYWYRQDPGQGLRLIYYSQIVNDFQKGDIAEGYSVSREKKESFPLTVTSAQKNPTAFYLCASTTGGGTNEQFFGPGTRLTVL.

The sample holds one count of this clone. The V and J genes are TRBV11-1 and TRBJ2-2, with TRBD1 matching over 7 bases. Germline CDR1 and CDR2: SGHAT and FQDESV (reference sequence). CDR3 size: 12 residues. The trim removed 5 bases at V and 11 bases at J, leaving 5 bases unmatched. CDR3: CASSADREELFF. The CDR3 DNA follows: TGTGCCAGCAGCGCAGACAGGGAAGAGCTGTTTTTT.

This clone came up once. The V gene is TRBV6-5, the J gene TRBJ2-7, with 9 bases identical to TRBD1. CDR3 length equals 16 residues. The junction had 9 bases not matched to a gene; V was cut back by 0 bases and J by 6 bases. Germline-derived CDR1 and CDR2 are MNHEY and SVGAGI. CDR3: CASSYSAGQGRGEQYF. CDR3 nucleotide sequence: TGTGCCAGCAGTTACTCGGCGGGACAGGGCCGGGGCGAGCAGTACTTC.

The chain couples TRBV20-1 to TRBJ2-3; no clear D gene. The CDR3 runs to 11 residues. Germline CDR1 DFQATT, CDR2 SNEGSKA (reference sequence). Trimming removed 4 bases at V and 5 bases at J, with 7 bases between. The CDR3 loop is CSAIEKDTQYF. The CDR3 nucleotides read TGCAGTGCTATAGAAAAAGATACGCAGTATTTT.

The CDR3 here is CAISGSTEAFF. The CDR3 DNA reads TGTGCCATCAGTGGTAGCACTGAAGCTTTCTTT. The rearrangement uses TRBV10-3 and TRBJ1-1; D remains unclear. With 4 bases removed from V and 4 bases from J, the gap between germline ends came to 4 bases. This CDR3 contains 11 residues. CDR1 and CDR2 (germline): ENHRY, SYGVKD.

Remarks on this clone: The same CDR3 can be traced to other DNA sequences in this sample. The V call is TRBV5-4, the J call TRBJ1-6; D is unresolved. With 3 bases removed from V and 7 bases from J, the gap between germline ends came to 5 bases. Germline CDR1 reads SGHNT; CDR2 reads YYREEE (reference sequence). CDR3 length equals 12 residues. Here the CDR3 DNA reads TGTGCCAGCAGCTCTCAGAATTCACCCCTCCACTTT. Amino acid sequence: CASSSQNSPLHF.

This clone has more than one count but fewer than ten. V is TRBV9 and J is TRBJ1-4; 11 nucleotides agree with TRBD1. This CDR3 comprises 16 residues. Germline CDR1 and CDR2: SGDLS and YYNGEE. V lost 4 bases to trimming and J lost 4 bases; unmatched junction nucleotides: 6. CDR3: CASSPGQGGDNEKLFF. The CDR3 DNA reads TGTGCCAGCAGCCCGGGACAGGGGGGAGATAATGAAAAACTGTTTTTT.

This clone was seen more than once but under ten times. V usage is TRBV5-6 and J usage is TRBJ1-1; 7 bases are shared with TRBD1. Per the germline V gene, CDR1 is SGHDT and CDR2 is YYEEEE. The CDR3 length is 13 residues. V shed 2 bases, J shed 9 bases, and the junction held 7 bases outside the gene matches. This chain's CDR3 is CASSFPRGFQAFF. The CDR3, as DNA: TGTGCCAGCAGCTTCCCCAGGGGGTTCCAAGCTTTCTTT.

V gene TRBV9 combines with J gene TRBJ1-5; D unresolved. This CDR3 comprises 16 residues. V was pared by 3 bases and J by 9 bases, with 22 bases between. Germline V gives CDR1 SGDLS, CDR2 YYNGEE. CDR3 in amino acids: CASSAPREAAKGPQHF. CDR3 bases: TGTGCCAGCAGCGCCCCCCGAGAGGCAGCAAAAGGGCCCCAGCATTTT.

The chain is built from TRBV6-1 and TRBJ1-2, with 7 bases matching TRBD1. Losses at the gene ends were 6 bases for V and 1 base for J; bases not matched to a gene: 5. Germline V CDR1 and CDR2: MNHNS, SASEGT. The CDR3 is made up of 14 amino acids. DNA for the CDR3: TGTGCCAGCAGCCCAGGGGGAAATAACTATGGCTACACCTTC. Protein sequence: CASSPGGNNYGYTF.

The chain carries TRBV7-2 and TRBJ1-6; D not resolved. Germline V gene lookup returns CDR1 SGHTA and CDR2 FQGNSA. V was trimmed by 0 bases and J by 0 bases, leaving 6 bases between them. The CDR3 is 16 residues long. The CDR3 DNA reads TGTGCCAGCAGCTTAGCCCGGAGCTCCTATAATTCACCCCTCCACTTT. Translating it yields CASSLARSSYNSPLHF.

The chain combines TRBV4-2 with TRBJ2-7; D remains ambiguous. Germline CDR1 is LGHNA and CDR2 is YNFKEQ. Trimming removed 3 bases from V and 2 bases from J, with 11 bases in between. The CDR3 spans 14 residues. The CDR3 sequence is CASSQPGPPYEQYF. Written as DNA, the CDR3 is TGTGCCAGCAGCCAGCCCGGGCCCCCCTACGAGCAGTACTTC.